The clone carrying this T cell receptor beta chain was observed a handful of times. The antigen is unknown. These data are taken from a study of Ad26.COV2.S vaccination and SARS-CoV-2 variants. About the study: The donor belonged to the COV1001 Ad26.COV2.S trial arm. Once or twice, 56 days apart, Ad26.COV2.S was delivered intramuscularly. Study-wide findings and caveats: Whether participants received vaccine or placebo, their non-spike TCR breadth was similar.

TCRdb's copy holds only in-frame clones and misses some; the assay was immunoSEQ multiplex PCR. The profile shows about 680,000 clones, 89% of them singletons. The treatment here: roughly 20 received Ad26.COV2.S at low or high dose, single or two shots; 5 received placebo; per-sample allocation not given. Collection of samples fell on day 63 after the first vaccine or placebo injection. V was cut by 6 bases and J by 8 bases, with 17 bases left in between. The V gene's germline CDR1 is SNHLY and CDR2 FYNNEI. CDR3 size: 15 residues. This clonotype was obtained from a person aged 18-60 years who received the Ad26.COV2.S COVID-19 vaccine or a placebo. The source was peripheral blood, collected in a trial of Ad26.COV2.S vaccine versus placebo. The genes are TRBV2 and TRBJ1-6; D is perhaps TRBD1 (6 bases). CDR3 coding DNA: TGTGCCAGCAGCGAGATCAGGGGTGGCGATTCACCCCTCCACTTT. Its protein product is CASSEIRGGDSPLHF.